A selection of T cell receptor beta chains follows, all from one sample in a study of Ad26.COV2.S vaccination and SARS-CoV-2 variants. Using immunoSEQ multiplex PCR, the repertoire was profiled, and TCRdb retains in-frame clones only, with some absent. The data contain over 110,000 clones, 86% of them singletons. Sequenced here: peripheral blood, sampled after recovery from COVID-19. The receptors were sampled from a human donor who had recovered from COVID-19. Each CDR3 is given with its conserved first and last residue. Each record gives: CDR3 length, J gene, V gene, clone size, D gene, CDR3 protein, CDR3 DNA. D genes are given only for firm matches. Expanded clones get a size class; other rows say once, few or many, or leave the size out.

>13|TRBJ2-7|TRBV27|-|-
CASRHREAYEQYF
TGTGCCAGCAGACACCGAGAAGCATACGAGCAGTACTTC
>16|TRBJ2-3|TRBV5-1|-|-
CASSLWETHGADTQYF
TGCGCCAGCAGCTTGTGGGAGACCCACGGGGCAGATACGCAGTATTTT
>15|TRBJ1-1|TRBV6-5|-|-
CASSPPGGQNTEAFF
TGTGCCAGCAGTCCCCCGGGGGGCCAGAACACTGAAGCTTTCTTT
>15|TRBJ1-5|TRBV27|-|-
CASSLIQGSNQPQHF
TGTGCCAGCAGTTTAATACAGGGAAGCAATCAGCCCCAGCATTTT
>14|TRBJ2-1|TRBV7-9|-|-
CATTRGGSYNEQFF
TGTGCCACCACCAGAGGAGGGTCCTACAATGAGCAGTTCTTC
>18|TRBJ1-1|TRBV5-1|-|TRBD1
CASSLPDRGKGMNTEAFF
TGCGCCAGCAGCTTACCGGACAGGGGTAAAGGAATGAACACTGAAGCTTTCTTT
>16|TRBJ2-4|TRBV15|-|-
CATSSDQGWAKNIQYF
TGTGCCACCAGCAGTGATCAGGGGTGGGCCAAAAACATTCAGTACTTC
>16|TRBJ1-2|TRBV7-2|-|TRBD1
CASSLELTDREDGYTF
TGTGCCAGCAGCTTAGAATTAACGGACAGGGAAGATGGCTACACCTTC
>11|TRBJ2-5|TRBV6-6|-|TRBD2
CASSLGGAGYF
TGTGCCAGCAGTCTCGGGGGGGCTGGGTACTTC
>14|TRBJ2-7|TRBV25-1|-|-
CASSDKRESNEQYF
TGTGCCAGCAGTGATAAAAGGGAATCTAACGAGCAGTACTTC
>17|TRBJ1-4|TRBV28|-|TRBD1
CASSLRDRAATNEKLFF
TGTGCCAGCAGTTTAAGGGACAGGGCTGCAACTAATGAAAAACTGTTTTTT
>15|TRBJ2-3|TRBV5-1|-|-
CASSLRLTSTDTQYF
TGCGCCAGCAGCTTGCGGTTAACTAGCACAGATACGCAGTATTTT
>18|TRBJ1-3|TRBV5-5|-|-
CASSRTERLTDSGNTIYF
TGTGCCAGCAGCCGCACGGAGCGGTTGACCGACTCTGGAAACACCATATATTTT
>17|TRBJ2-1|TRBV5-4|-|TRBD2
CASSARSSGGGHNEQFF
TGTGCCAGCAGCGCACGTAGCTCTGGCGGGGGGCACAATGAGCAGTTCTTC
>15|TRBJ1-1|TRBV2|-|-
CASSKAGKGMTEAFF
TGTGCCAGCAGTAAAGCGGGTAAGGGCATGACTGAAGCTTTCTTT
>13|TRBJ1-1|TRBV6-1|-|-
CASSEGGNTEAFF
TGTGCCAGCAGTGAAGGGGGGAACACTGAAGCTTTCTTT
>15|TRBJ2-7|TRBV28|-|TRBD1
CASSPLGAGGYEQYF
TGTGCCAGCAGTCCCTTGGGGGCAGGGGGCTACGAGCAGTACTTC
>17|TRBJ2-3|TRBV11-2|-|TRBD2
CASSSSSVAGGGDTQYF
TGTGCCAGCAGCTCCTCCTCAGTAGCGGGGGGTGGAGATACGCAGTATTTT
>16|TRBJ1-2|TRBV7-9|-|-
CASSLAGNSLSNGYTF
TGTGCCAGCAGCTTAGCGGGAAACAGTCTATCTAATGGCTACACCTTC
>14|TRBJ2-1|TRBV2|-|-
CASYGAIPYNEQFF
TGTGCCAGCTATGGGGCGATACCCTATAATGAGCAGTTCTTC
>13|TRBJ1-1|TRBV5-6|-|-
CASSLIRGGGTFF
TGTGCCAGCAGCTTGATCAGGGGCGGTGGGACTTTCTTT
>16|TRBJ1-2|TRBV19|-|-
CASSIIITGLAMGYTF
TGTGCCAGTAGTATCATCATTACAGGACTAGCGATGGGCTACACCTTC
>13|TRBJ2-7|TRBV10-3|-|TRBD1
CAISGQGAYEQYF
TGTGCCATCAGCGGACAGGGGGCCTACGAGCAGTACTTC
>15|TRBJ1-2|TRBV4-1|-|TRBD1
CASSPRDRANYGYTF
TGCGCCAGCAGCCCCCGGGACAGGGCTAACTATGGCTACACCTTC
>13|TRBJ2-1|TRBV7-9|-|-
CASSLTGYNEQFF
TGTGCCAGCAGCCTAACGGGCTACAATGAGCAGTTCTTC
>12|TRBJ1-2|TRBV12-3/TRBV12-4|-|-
CASSLSRRGYTF
TGTGCCAGCAGTTTGTCCCGTAGGGGCTACACCTTC
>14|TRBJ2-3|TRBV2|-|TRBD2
CAGGTSGFTDTQYF
TGTGCCGGCGGGACTAGCGGATTCACAGATACGCAGTATTTT
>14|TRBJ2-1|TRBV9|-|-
CASSVDGKLEEQFF
TGTGCCAGCAGCGTAGACGGAAAGTTAGAGGAGCAGTTCTTC
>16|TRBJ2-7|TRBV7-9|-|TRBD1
CASSPALDRESYEQYF
TGTGCCAGCAGCCCCGCCCTTGACAGGGAGTCCTACGAGCAGTACTTC
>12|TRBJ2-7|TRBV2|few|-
CASRKTHYEQYF
TGTGCCAGCAGAAAAACTCACTACGAGCAGTACTTC
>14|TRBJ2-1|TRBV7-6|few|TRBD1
CASSFGDRANEQFF
TGTGCCAGCAGCTTTGGGGACAGGGCAAATGAGCAGTTCTTC
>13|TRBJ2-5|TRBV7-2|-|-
CASSPPGGETQYF
TGTGCCAGCAGCCCCCCAGGGGGGGAGACCCAGTACTTC
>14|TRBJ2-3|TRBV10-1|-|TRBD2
CASSESRGADTQYF
TGCGCCAGCAGTGAGTCTCGGGGGGCAGATACGCAGTATTTT
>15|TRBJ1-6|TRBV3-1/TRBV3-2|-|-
CASSPVSSYNSPLHF
TGTGCCAGCAGCCCGGTGAGCTCCTATAATTCACCCCTCCACTTT
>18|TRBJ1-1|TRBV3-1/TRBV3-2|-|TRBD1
CASSHLRGADRGSTEAFF
TGTGCCAGCAGCCACCTAAGGGGGGCTGACAGGGGGAGCACTGAAGCTTTCTTT
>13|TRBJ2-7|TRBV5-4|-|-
CASSLSNSQPQYF
TGTGCCAGCAGCTTAAGTAACTCTCAACCTCAGTACTTC
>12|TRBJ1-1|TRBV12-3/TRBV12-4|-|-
CASSEGSAEAFF
TGTGCCAGCAGCGAAGGTTCCGCTGAAGCTTTCTTT
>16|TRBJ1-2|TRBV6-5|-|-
CASSYSAAVKNYGYTF
TGTGCCAGCAGTTATTCGGCAGCAGTTAAAAACTATGGCTACACCTTC
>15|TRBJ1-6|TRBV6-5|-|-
CASRGGLAYNSPLHF
TGTGCCAGCAGGGGGGGACTCGCCTATAATTCACCCCTCCACTTT
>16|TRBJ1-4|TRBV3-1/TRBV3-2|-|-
CASSQEPQGLNEKLFF
TGTGCCAGCAGCCAAGAACCGCAGGGGCTAAATGAAAAACTGTTTTTT